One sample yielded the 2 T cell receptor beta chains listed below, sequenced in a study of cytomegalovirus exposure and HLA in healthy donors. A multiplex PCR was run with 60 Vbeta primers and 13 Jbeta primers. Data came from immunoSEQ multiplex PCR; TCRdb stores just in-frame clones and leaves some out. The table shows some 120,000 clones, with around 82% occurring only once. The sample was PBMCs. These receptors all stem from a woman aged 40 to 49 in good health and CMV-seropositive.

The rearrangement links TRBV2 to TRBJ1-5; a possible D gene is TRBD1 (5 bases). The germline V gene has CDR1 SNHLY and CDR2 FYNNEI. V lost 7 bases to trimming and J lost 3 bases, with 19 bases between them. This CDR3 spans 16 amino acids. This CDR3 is CASKNDKGRFNQPQHF. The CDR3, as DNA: TGTGCCAGCAAAAATGACAAGGGGCGCTTCAATCAGCCCCAGCATTTT.

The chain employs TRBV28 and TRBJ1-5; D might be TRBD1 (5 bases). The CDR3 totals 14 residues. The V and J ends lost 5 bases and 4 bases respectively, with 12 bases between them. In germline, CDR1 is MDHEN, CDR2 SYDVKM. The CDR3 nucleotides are TGTGCCAGCAGTCTTCTGGGGCAGAATCAGCCCCAGCATTTT. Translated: CASSLLGQNQPQHF.